One sample yielded the 32 T cell receptor beta chains listed below, sequenced in a study of radiotherapy plus CTLA-4 blockade in lung cancer. Repertoires were generated with immunoSEQ multiplex PCR, while TCRdb's copy carries only in-frame clones and drops some. The sample holds around 31,000 clones, approximately 80% seen once. The specimen was peripheral blood, collected from a patient treated with radiotherapy plus ipilimumab. The receptors derive from a human donor with non-small cell lung cancer who had stable disease on radiotherapy plus ipilimumab.

CDR3 loop: CASSQDIGQGRSKNIQYF. CDR3 DNA: TGTGCCAGCAGCCAAGATATAGGACAGGGAAGATCCAAAAACATTCAGTACTTC. The chain employs TRBV14 and TRBJ2-4; 8 bases align to TRBD1. V trimming: 0 bases; J trimming: 2 bases; junction bases outside the gene matches: 9. The germline V gene encodes CDR1 SGHDN and CDR2 FVKESK. The CDR3 totals 18 residues. Complete variable domain (other parts from reference TRBV14 and TRBJ2-4): EAGVTQFPSHSVIEKGQTVTLRCDPISGHDNLYWYRRVMGKEIKFLLHFVKESKQDESGMPNNRFLAERTGGTYSTLKVQPAELEDSGVYFCASSQDIGQGRSKNIQYFGAGTRLSVL.

The count of this clone is one. This chain uses TRBV7-6 with TRBJ2-2; D is undetermined. Trimming stripped 5 bases from V and 5 bases from J, with 15 bases between. The germline V gene encodes CDR1 SGHVS and CDR2 FNYEAQ. This CDR3 has 15 amino acids. CDR3 bases: TGTGCCAGCAGCGCCCAGCCGACCGGGACCGGGGAGCTGTTTTTT. It translates to CASSAQPTGTGELFF. Based on the CDR3 plus reference TRBV7-6 and TRBJ2-2, the full variable domain is GAGVSQSPRYKVTKRGQDVALRCDPISGHVSLYWYRQALGQGPEFLTYFNYEAQQDKSGLPNDRFSAERPEGSISTLTIQRTEQRDSAMYRCASSAQPTGTGELFFGEGSRLTVL.

The chain links TRBV2 to TRBJ2-1; TRBD2 matches 16 bases. Germline CDR1 SNHLY, CDR2 FYNNEI. The CDR3 is made up of 18 amino acids. V gave up 0 bases and J gave up 9 bases; unmatched junction bases: 8. The chain's CDR3 is CASSEAGTSGGAQSEQFF. DNA of the CDR3: TGTGCCAGCAGTGAAGCTGGGACTAGCGGGGGGGCCCAGAGTGAGCAGTTCTTC.

J is TRBJ1-5 and V is TRBV4-1; unclear D gene. Between the trimmed V and J ends, which lost 3 bases and 3 bases, there was a span of 15 bases. Germline CDR1 is MGHRA and CDR2 is YSYEKL. This CDR3 comprises 16 residues. The CDR3 region has the DNA TGCGCCAGCAGCCAGGAAGAAGACACCTACAATCAGCCCCAGCATTTT. As protein: CASSQEEDTYNQPQHF.

The chain recombines TRBV30 with TRBJ1-3; unclear D gene. The CDR3 has 15 amino acids. The V end lost 0 bases, the J end lost 2 bases, and 11 bases lay between the germline ends. Germline assignment: CDR1 GTSNPN and CDR2 SVGIG (reference sequence). CDR3 region: CAWSVHPQAGNTIYF. DNA for the CDR3: TGTGCCTGGAGTGTACACCCGCAGGCTGGAAACACCATATATTTT.

This clone appeared a single time. The chain recombines TRBV28 with TRBJ2-5, with 7 bases matching TRBD2. This CDR3 is 13 amino acids long. After removal of 7 bases from V and 3 bases from J, the junction contained 5 bases not matched to a gene. The germline V gene has CDR1 MDHEN and CDR2 SYDVKM. The CDR3 region has the DNA TGTGCCAGCACCCTCGGGGGGAAAGAGACCCAGTACTTC. Amino acids: CASTLGGKETQYF.

The V and J genes are TRBV10-3 and TRBJ1-2, with TRBD1 matching 9 bases. This CDR3 contains 14 residues. Germline values: CDR1 ENHRY, CDR2 SYGVKD. After removal of 10 bases from V and 0 bases from J, the junction contained 6 bases not matched to a gene. The CDR3 DNA is TGTGCCACCGCCGGGACAGGGACTAACTATGGCTACACCTTC. This codes for CATAGTGTNYGYTF.

The chain uses TRBV28 and TRBJ2-3, with 7 bases matching TRBD1. V shed 4 bases and J 2 bases; nucleotides not matched to a gene: 12. The CDR3 sequence is 17 residues long. CDR1 is MDHEN and CDR2 is SYDVKM in the germline V gene. The CDR3 bases are TGTGCCAGCAGTTCACAGTTAGGGGGCTCCTTCACAGATACGCAGTATTTT. This sequence encodes CASSSQLGGSFTDTQYF. The entire variable domain, with the rest obtained from reference TRBV28 and TRBJ2-3, is as follows: DVKVTQSSRYLVKRTGEKVFLECVQDMDHENMFWYRQDPGLGLRLIYFSYDVKMKEKGDIPEGYSVSREKKERFSLILESASTNQTSMYLCASSSQLGGSFTDTQYFGPGTRLTVL.

This chain connects TRBV2 to TRBJ2-2; the D is unclear. Germline V gene data show CDR1 as SNHLY and CDR2 as FYNNEI. Trimming shortened V by 9 bases and J by 2 bases, and 4 bases separated the two germline ends. The length of the CDR3 is 11 residues. DNA for the CDR3: TGTGCCAGTCATAACACCGGGGAGCTGTTTTTT. Its translation: CASHNTGELFF.

This chain connects TRBV15 to TRBJ1-1, with unresolved D. Germline V CDR1 and CDR2: LNHNV, YYDKDF (reference sequence). Trimming left V 0 bases short and J 0 bases short, with 11 bases between. The CDR3 contains 16 residues. CDR3 protein: CATSRDKVLLNTEAFF. Written as DNA, the CDR3 is TGTGCCACCAGCAGAGATAAAGTCCTCCTGAACACTGAAGCTTTCTTT.

This clone was detected only a few times. The chain links TRBV5-1 to TRBJ2-5, with D unclear. This CDR3 region has 13 residues. Trimming took off 0 bases at V and 5 bases at J, with 8 bases between the two ends. Germline values: CDR1 SGHRS, CDR2 YFSETQ. The DNA for the CDR3 is TGCGCCAGCAGCTTGGCAGGTTGGGAGACCCAGTACTTC. Translating it yields CASSLAGWETQYF.

The CDR3 here is CASSYDRGYGYTF. In DNA form, the CDR3 reads TGTGCCAGCAGTTACGACAGGGGCTATGGCTACACCTTC. The chain joins TRBV6-5 to TRBJ1-2, with TRBD1 matching over 8 bases. V dropped 2 bases and J dropped 4; count of bases not matched to a gene: 0. The CDR3 runs to 13 residues. Germline-derived CDR1 and CDR2 are MNHEY and SVGAGI.

The V and J genes are TRBV28 and TRBJ2-5, with D possibly being TRBD2 (6 bases). Germline V gene sequence: CDR1 MDHEN, CDR2 SYDVKM. This CDR3 comprises 13 residues. V shed 7 bases and J shed 5 bases, with 14 bases lying between them. In DNA, the CDR3 is TGTGCCAGCACCGAGGGAGGCAGGGAGACCCAGTACTTC. Its protein product is CASTEGGRETQYF.

The chain has TRBV10-3 and TRBJ2-1; no definite D call. This CDR3 contains 12 residues. Germline V gene sequence: CDR1 ENHRY, CDR2 SYGVKD. V was cut by 2 bases and J by 10 bases, with 9 bases left in between. CDR3 nucleotides: TGTGCCATCAGTGAGCAGGCCGGGGAGCAGTTCTTC. Translated, it gives CAISEQAGEQFF.

The rearrangement joins TRBV4-3 to TRBJ2-2; D is undetermined. V was cut by 0 bases and J by 7 bases, with 9 bases left in between. The germline V gene has CDR1 LGHNA and CDR2 YSLEER. CDR3 length equals 14 residues. DNA for the CDR3: TGCGCCAGCAGCCAAGAGGAAGCAGTCGGGGAGCTGTTTTTT. This encodes CASSQEEAVGELFF.

The chain employs TRBV5-4 and TRBJ1-2; 9 nucleotides align to TRBD1. Losses at the gene ends were 6 bases for V and 5 bases for J; bases not matched to a gene: 8. Germline lookup yields CDR1 SGHNT and CDR2 YYREEE (reference sequence). The CDR3 runs to 14 residues. The CDR3 sequence is CASIPDRGDYGYTF. CDR3 sequence (DNA): TGTGCCAGCATCCCGGACAGGGGAGATTATGGCTACACCTTC.

The chain uses TRBV7-9 and TRBJ2-6; TRBD2 is a possible D gene (7 bases). Germline V gives CDR1 SEHNR, CDR2 FQNEAQ (reference sequence). The CDR3 is made up of 17 amino acids. Trimming pared 7 bases from V and 0 bases from J, leaving 16 bases between. Here the CDR3 DNA reads TGTGCCAGCACCTCGGGGGGCTTAGCCTCTGGGGCCAACGTCCTGACTTTC. Translated: CASTSGGLASGANVLTF. The full variable domain, its missing parts supplied by reference TRBV7-9 and TRBJ2-6, is DTGVSQNPRHKITKRGQNVTFRCDPISEHNRLYWYRQTLGQGPEFLTYFQNEAQLEKSRLLSDRFSAERPKGSFSTLEIQRTEQGDSAMYLCASTSGGLASGANVLTFGAGSRLTVL.

V usage is TRBV19 and J usage is TRBJ1-1, with D hard to call. This CDR3 has 14 residues. Looked up from germline, CDR1 is LNHDA and CDR2 is SQIVND (reference sequence). Trimming cost V 2 bases and J 4 bases, with 11 bases left between them. The CDR3 DNA is TGTGCCAGTAGTATACTGGGCCGGGGCACTGAAGCTTTCTTT. It is translated as CASSILGRGTEAFF.

The CDR3 coding sequence is TGTGCCAGCAGCGTAGAGGGGCTGAGTATAGAGACCCAGTACTTC. As protein: CASSVEGLSIETQYF. The chain carries TRBV9 and TRBJ2-5; the D gene is possibly TRBD1 (5 bases). This CDR3 has 15 residues. In germline, CDR1 is SGDLS, CDR2 YYNGEE. The germline V and J ends were trimmed by 0 bases and 4 bases, with 13 bases remaining between them. Complete variable domain (other parts from reference TRBV9 and TRBJ2-5): DSGVTQTPKHLITATGQRVTLRCSPRSGDLSVYWYQQSLDQGLQFLIQYYNGEERAKGNILERFSAQQFPDLHSELNLSSLELGDSALYFCASSVEGLSIETQYFGPGTRLLVL.

V gene TRBV28 combines with J gene TRBJ2-2; TRBD1 or TRBD2 may be the D gene (5 bases each). V was cut by 1 base and J by 0 bases, with 12 bases left in between. The CDR3 has 17 amino acids. From germline, CDR1 is MDHEN and CDR2 SYDVKM. The DNA of the CDR3 is TGTGCCAGCAGTTTATCAGGGAGCGCGGCGAACACCGGGGAGCTGTTTTTT. It yields the protein CASSLSGSAANTGELFF.

This clone was counted once. In nucleotides, the CDR3 is TGTGCCAGCAGCACTCGGACAGGGCATGATTCACCCCTCCACTTT. This sequence encodes CASSTRTGHDSPLHF. The chain has TRBV9 and TRBJ1-6, with TRBD1 matching 8 bases. V shed 4 bases, J shed 8 bases, and the junction held 8 bases outside the gene matches. The germline V gene has CDR1 SGDLS and CDR2 YYNGEE. The CDR3 spans 15 residues. Variable domain in full (rest from reference TRBV9 and TRBJ1-6): DSGVTQTPKHLITATGQRVTLRCSPRSGDLSVYWYQQSLDQGLQFLIQYYNGEERAKGNILERFSAQQFPDLHSELNLSSLELGDSALYFCASSTRTGHDSPLHFGNGTRLTVT.

This chain connects TRBV6-5 to TRBJ1-5; 7 bases agree with TRBD1. The CDR3 has 15 amino acids. The junction had 5 bases not matched to a gene; V was cut back by 6 bases and J by 0 bases. Germline CDR1 reads MNHEY; CDR2 reads SVGAGI. For the CDR3, the DNA is TGTGCCAGCAGGGGGGACAGCTATAGCAATCAGCCCCAGCATTTT. This sequence encodes CASRGDSYSNQPQHF.

The rearrangement uses TRBV19 and TRBJ1-5; D not certain. Trimming took 11 bases from V and 5 from J, leaving 19 bases between them. CDR3 size: 14 residues. The V gene's germline CDR1 is LNHDA and CDR2 SQIVND (reference sequence). The CDR3 bases are TGTGCCTCCTCCCAACAGTCCTCCCATCAGCCCCAGCATTTT. Translation: CASSQQSSHQPQHF.

This chain's CDR3 is CASSFSGTYGYTF. The CDR3 DNA reads TGTGCCAGCAGTTTTTCAGGGACATATGGCTACACCTTC. The chain employs TRBV6-5 and TRBJ1-2, with D tentatively TRBD1 (6 bases). Germline CDR1 is MNHEY and CDR2 is SVGAGI. CDR3 length: 13 residues. V was trimmed by 4 bases and J by 5 bases, leaving 11 bases between them.

The rearrangement uses TRBV28 and TRBJ2-6; D ambiguous. The CDR3 consists of 15 residues. Trimming pared 4 bases from V and 3 bases from J, leaving 10 bases between. CDR1 and CDR2 from the germline V gene are MDHEN and SYDVKM. CDR3 sequence: CASSSPAFGANVLTF. The CDR3 bases are TGTGCCAGCAGTTCCCCGGCATTTGGGGCCAACGTCCTGACTTTC.

This clone appeared a few times. The rearrangement joins TRBV5-8 to TRBJ2-1; D remains unclear. V was cut by 3 bases and J by 0 bases, with 13 bases left in between. Germline lookup yields CDR1 SGHTS and CDR2 YDEGEE. The CDR3 sequence is 16 residues long. CDR3 sequence: CASSSSDVSSYNEQFF. The CDR3 nucleotides are TGTGCCAGCAGCTCGTCGGACGTAAGCTCCTACAATGAGCAGTTCTTC.

The J gene is TRBJ1-3, the V gene TRBV9, with D unresolved. This CDR3 is 15 amino acids long. Germline CDR1 and CDR2: SGDLS and YYNGEE. Trimming took off 0 bases at V and 2 bases at J, with 9 bases between the two ends. The CDR3 sequence is CASSVEDGAGNTIYF. For the CDR3, the DNA is TGTGCCAGCAGCGTAGAAGATGGGGCTGGAAACACCATATATTTT.

The chain joins TRBV12-5 to TRBJ1-2; D ambiguous. The V gene lost 1 base and the J gene lost 8 bases, with 8 bases spanning the gap. This CDR3 region has 12 residues. The V gene's germline CDR1 is LGHNT and CDR2 FRNRAP. CDR3 sequence reads: CASGLEGRGYTF. The CDR3 DNA reads as TGTGCTAGTGGTTTGGAGGGTCGAGGCTACACCTTC.

The rearrangement joins TRBV10-2 to TRBJ2-5; no definite D call. V was shortened by 7 bases and J by 2 bases, with 14 bases between the two germline ends. This CDR3 has 14 amino acids. Germline assignment: CDR1 WSHSY and CDR2 SAAADI. The CDR3 coding sequence is TGCGCCAGCAAAAAAGAGTACAGTCAAGAGACCCAGTACTTC. This codes for CASKKEYSQETQYF.

The chain recombines TRBV30 with TRBJ1-4; 7 positions agree with TRBD1. V dropped 4 bases and J dropped 7; count of bases not matched to a gene: 6. This CDR3 has 13 residues. CDR1 and CDR2 from the germline V gene are GTSNPN and SVGIG (reference sequence). Here the CDR3 DNA reads TGTGCCTGGACAGGGGGAGACGGTGAAAAACTGTTTTTT. Amino acid sequence: CAWTGGDGEKLFF.

The chain couples TRBV9 to TRBJ1-1; 8 bases map to TRBD1. Per the germline V gene, CDR1 is SGDLS and CDR2 is YYNGEE. V was pared by 5 bases and J by 0 bases, with 9 bases of the junction left unmatched. The CDR3 is 16 residues long. The CDR3 DNA reads as TGTGCCAGCAGTGAAACAGGGGGTCTGATGAACACTGAAGCTTTCTTT. This gives the protein CASSETGGLMNTEAFF.

The V gene is TRBV19, the J gene TRBJ1-4; 7 bases are a match to TRBD1. After removal of 11 bases from V and 3 bases from J, the junction contained 6 bases not matched to a gene. The germline gives CDR1 LNHDA, CDR2 SQIVND (reference sequence). This CDR3 has 13 amino acids. CDR3 amino acids: CAGRDSSNEKLFF. DNA of the CDR3: TGTGCCGGCCGGGACAGCTCTAATGAAAAACTGTTTTTT.